The 26 T cell receptor beta chains below were found in one sample sequenced in a study of CD4 T cells in relation to SARS-CoV-2 and coronaviruses. Data came from immunoSEQ multiplex PCR; TCRdb stores just in-frame clones and leaves some out. The sample records about 21,000 clones, 60% to 80% being singletons. These receptors have no known antigen. The unexposed donors gave CD4+ T cells in about 2011-2019, prior to COVID-19. After more than eight days of culture, CD4+ T cells were isolated. Sequencing was carried out using CD4+ T cells from PBMCs, cultured in vitro. The receptors shown here come from a human donor in good health.

V gene TRBV5-1 combines with J gene TRBJ2-2; a weak D match, TRBD2 (6 bases). The CDR3 spans 16 residues. Germline CDR1 is SGHRS and CDR2 is YFSETQ. V lost 4 bases and J 0 bases, leaving 13 bases between the germline ends. CDR3 sequence reads: CASSLTAGTNTGELFF. The CDR3 DNA is TGCGCCAGCAGCCTCACCGCGGGAACGAACACCGGGGAGCTGTTTTTT.

This clone turned up a few times. The chain has TRBV5-1 and TRBJ2-7; 7 bases match TRBD1. CDR1 and CDR2 (germline): SGHRS, YFSETQ. Trimming at V came to 4 bases and at J to 9 bases, leaving 7 bases not matched to a gene. There are 12 residues in the CDR3. CDR3 amino acids: CASSVGDRGQYF. The CDR3 region has the DNA TGCGCCAGCAGCGTGGGGGACAGAGGGCAGTACTTC.

The chain carries TRBV5-1 and TRBJ2-2, with D possibly matching TRBD2 (6 bases). This CDR3 region has 15 residues. Trimming cost V 0 bases and J 3 bases, with 9 bases left between them. Germline loops: CDR1 SGHRS, CDR2 YFSETQ. CDR3 DNA: TGCGCCAGCAGCTTGGAACTAGCAGACACCGGGGAGCTGTTTTTT. Translated, it gives CASSLELADTGELFF.

The CDR3 bases are TGTGCCAGCAGCTCGACAGGGGGCTGGGGTGAAAAACTGTTTTTT. This encodes CASSSTGGWGEKLFF. The chain carries TRBV7-9 and TRBJ1-4; TRBD1 agrees at 10 bases. Germline V CDR1 and CDR2: SEHNR, FQNEAQ (reference sequence). The CDR3 runs to 15 residues. Trimming cost V 4 bases and J 7 bases; bases outside gene matches: 6.

V gene TRBV3-1 (or the pseudogene TRBV3-2) combines with J gene TRBJ1-6; 7 nucleotides match TRBD1. Germline trimming cut 1 base from V and 9 bases from J; bases unmatched to any gene: 6. The CDR3 sequence is 15 residues long. Germline loops: CDR1 LGHDT, CDR2 YNNKEL (reference sequence). CDR3 protein: CASSQGQGARSPLHF. In nucleotides, the CDR3 is TGTGCCAGCAGCCAAGGACAGGGAGCGCGTTCACCCCTCCACTTT.

The chain has TRBV11-2 and TRBJ2-7; no reliable D call. Germline V gene data show CDR1 as SGHAT and CDR2 as FQNNGV. CDR3 length: 15 amino acids. V was shortened by 5 bases and J by 6 bases, with 20 bases between the two germline ends. The DNA of the CDR3 is TGTGCCAGCAGCCCAGCCTTCCGGTCTGTCGGCGAGCAGTACTTC. It translates to CASSPAFRSVGEQYF.

The rearrangement joins TRBV4-1 to TRBJ2-1; the D gene is possibly TRBD1 (5 bases). Trimming left V 0 bases short and J 0 bases short, with 9 bases between. Germline V gives CDR1 MGHRA, CDR2 YSYEKL. The CDR3 is 16 residues long. The CDR3 loop is CASSQEGRSSYNEQFF. Written as DNA, the CDR3 is TGCGCCAGCAGCCAAGAGGGGCGGAGCTCCTACAATGAGCAGTTCTTC.

The rearrangement links TRBV9 to TRBJ2-2; TRBD1 might be the D (5 bases). V lost 5 bases and J lost 6, with 14 bases in between. The CDR3 contains 14 residues. Per germline, CDR1 SGDLS and CDR2 YYNGEE. CDR3 loop: CASRPIGAAGELFF. The CDR3 DNA is TGTGCCAGCAGACCTATAGGGGCCGCCGGGGAGCTGTTTTTT.

The CDR3 bases are TGTGCCAGCAGCGGACTCGGGGTAAACACCTCGAACACTGAAGCTTTCTTT. This sequence encodes CASSGLGVNTSNTEAFF. The V and J genes are TRBV6-4 and TRBJ1-1; D uncertain. The CDR3 has 17 residues. Per germline, CDR1 MRHNA and CDR2 SNTAGT. V gave up 6 bases and J gave up 1 base, with 21 bases separating them.

The chain combines TRBV6-5 with TRBJ2-2; 10 nucleotides agree with TRBD1. The CDR3 sequence is 15 residues long. The J segment lost 3 bases and the V segment lost 5 bases, leaving 3 bases of the junction unmatched. Germline V gene sequence: CDR1 MNHEY, CDR2 SVGAGI. Here the CDR3 reads CASSPGTGDTGELFF. The CDR3 bases are TGTGCCAGCAGTCCTGGGACAGGGGACACCGGGGAGCTGTTTTTT.

The genes are TRBV9 and TRBJ2-1; no definite D call. V was pared by 0 bases and J by 10 bases, with 17 bases between. The CDR3 sequence is 15 residues long. Germline assignment: CDR1 SGDLS and CDR2 YYNGEE. The CDR3, as DNA: TGTGCCAGCAGCGTAGAGATAGTCCCTGTAGGAGAGCAGTTCTTC. Amino acids: CASSVEIVPVGEQFF.

The V and J genes are TRBV7-3 and TRBJ2-2; 7 bases are shared with TRBD1. The junction had 3 bases not matched to a gene; V was cut back by 5 bases and J by 3 bases. Germline V gene sequence: CDR1 SGHTA, CDR2 FQGTGA. CDR3 size: 14 residues. The CDR3 here is CASSEGQHTGELFF. CDR3 coding DNA: TGTGCCAGCAGCGAGGGACAGCACACCGGGGAGCTGTTTTTT.

The rearrangement uses TRBV28 and TRBJ1-2; weak D call: TRBD1 (5 bases). In germline, CDR1 is MDHEN, CDR2 SYDVKM. The germline V and J ends were trimmed by 5 bases and 5 bases, with 15 bases remaining between them. This CDR3 contains 14 residues. This CDR3 is CASSPLGVKYGYTF. CDR3 coding DNA: TGTGCCAGCAGTCCGCTGGGGGTGAAATATGGCTACACCTTC.

This chain connects TRBV3-1 (or the pseudogene TRBV3-2) to TRBJ2-5; TRBD2 matches at 12 bases. The V and J ends lost 4 bases and 5 bases, in that order; junction bases with no gene match: 14. The germline V gene encodes CDR1 LGHDT and CDR2 YNNKEL (reference sequence). CDR3 size: 18 residues. CDR3 nucleotide sequence: TGTGCCAGCAGCCCCGTTCTAGCGGGAGGGCCCAGGGTGGAGACCCAGTACTTC. Translated: CASSPVLAGGPRVETQYF.

This clone was seen a few times. The V call is TRBV7-8, the J call TRBJ2-3; D ambiguous. This CDR3 has 14 amino acids. Germline V CDR1 and CDR2: SGHVS, FQNEAQ. The V gene lost 7 bases and the J gene lost 2 bases, with 13 bases spanning the gap. Here the CDR3 DNA reads TGTGCCAGCACCCTGTGGACGGCCACAGATACGCAGTATTTT. The encoded protein is CASTLWTATDTQYF.

The chain joins TRBV15 to TRBJ2-1; D possibly corresponds to TRBD2 (6 bases). The germline V gene has CDR1 LNHNV and CDR2 YYDKDF (reference sequence). V was clipped by 3 bases and J by 13 bases, with 22 bases between them. The CDR3 runs to 15 residues. In nucleotides, the CDR3 is TGTGCCACCAGCAGCTTATGGGGAGGCCCTCCGGTTCAGTTCTTC. Its translation: CATSSLWGGPPVQFF.

This chain uses TRBV11-3 with TRBJ2-2; D may be TRBD2 (5 bases). Germline-derived CDR1 and CDR2 are SGHNT and YENEEA. This CDR3 has 16 residues. The germline V and J ends were trimmed by 0 bases and 1 base, with 9 bases remaining between them. CDR3 sequence: CASSLDFGRNTGELFF. The CDR3, as DNA: TGTGCCAGCAGCTTAGATTTTGGGAGGAACACCGGGGAGCTGTTTTTT.

The gene calls are TRBV2 and TRBJ2-3; tentative D call: TRBD2 (5 bases). Germline V CDR1 and CDR2: SNHLY, FYNNEI. Trimming took off 6 bases at V and 1 base at J, with 8 bases between the two ends. The CDR3 extends over 13 amino acids. The CDR3 DNA sequence: TGTGCCAGCAGGATTAGCGGCACAGATACGCAGTATTTT. It translates to CASRISGTDTQYF.

The chain joins TRBV10-3 to TRBJ2-3, with D maybe TRBD2 (5 bases). Germline-derived CDR1 and CDR2 are ENHRY and SYGVKD. CDR3 length: 13 amino acids. V gave up 4 bases and J gave up 4 bases, with 9 bases separating them. The CDR3 protein is CAISGSAADTQYF. Here the CDR3 DNA reads TGTGCCATCAGTGGTAGCGCGGCAGATACGCAGTATTTT.

The CDR3 protein is CASSVLETSKLFF. As DNA, the CDR3 is TGTGCCAGCAGTGTACTGGAGACCTCTAAACTGTTTTTT. The rearrangement links TRBV2 to TRBJ1-4; D is ambiguous. With 4 bases removed from V and 11 bases from J, the gap between germline ends came to 14 bases. Germline loops: CDR1 SNHLY, CDR2 FYNNEI. The CDR3 has 13 amino acids.

The count of this clone is one. The chain has TRBV7-3 and TRBJ1-5; D might be TRBD1 (5 bases). CDR3 length: 13 amino acids. Germline CDR1 is SGHTA and CDR2 is FQGTGA. The V gene lost 3 bases and the J gene lost 5 bases, with 8 bases spanning the gap. The CDR3 is CASSLSRDQPQHF. In DNA form, the CDR3 reads TGTGCCAGCAGCTTGAGCAGGGATCAGCCCCAGCATTTT.

This clone was picked up a small number of times. The rearrangement joins TRBV30 to TRBJ2-2; D remains unclear. The CDR3 runs 13 residues. The V end lost 0 bases, the J end lost 4 bases, and 6 bases lay between the germline ends. Looked up from germline, CDR1 is GTSNPN and CDR2 is SVGIG (reference sequence). This CDR3 is CAWSVFGTGELFF. The CDR3 coding sequence is TGTGCCTGGAGTGTATTCGGCACCGGGGAGCTGTTTTTT.

The CDR3 region is CASKRDYRINEQFF. CDR3 sequence (DNA): TGTGCCAGCAAAAGGGACTACCGAATCAATGAGCAGTTCTTC. The rearrangement joins TRBV2 to TRBJ2-1, with 7 bases lining up with TRBD2. J was trimmed by 6 bases and V by 7 bases; bases with no gene match: 9. Germline V gene lookup returns CDR1 SNHLY and CDR2 FYNNEI. This CDR3 comprises 14 residues.

The chain employs TRBV19 and TRBJ1-1; D remains ambiguous. Germline assignment: CDR1 LNHDA and CDR2 SQIVND (reference sequence). This CDR3 comprises 12 residues. The V and J ends lost 2 bases and 3 bases respectively, with 4 bases between them. The CDR3 DNA reads as TGTGCCAGTAGTATACGGGACACTGAAGCTTTCTTT. This translates into CASSIRDTEAFF. Looking up the rest from reference TRBV19 and TRBJ1-1 gives the full variable domain: DGGITQSPKYLFRKEGQNVTLSCEQNLNHDAMYWYRQDPGQGLRLIYYSQIVNDFQKGDIAEGYSVSREKKESFPLTVTSAQKNPTAFYLCASSIRDTEAFFGQGTRLTVV.

This clone was counted between two and nine times. This chain connects TRBV19 to TRBJ2-7; D perhaps matches TRBD1 (6 bases). This CDR3 has 15 residues. Trimming took off 6 bases at V and 2 bases at J, with 17 bases between the two ends. CDR1 and CDR2 (germline): LNHDA, SQIVND (reference sequence). This CDR3 reads CASSNDRGGPYEQYF. In nucleotides, the CDR3 is TGTGCCAGTAGCAATGACAGAGGGGGACCCTACGAGCAGTACTTC. Full variable domain (remainder filled in from reference TRBV19 and TRBJ2-7): DGGITQSPKYLFRKEGQNVTLSCEQNLNHDAMYWYRQDPGQGLRLIYYSQIVNDFQKGDIAEGYSVSREKKESFPLTVTSAQKNPTAFYLCASSNDRGGPYEQYFGPGTRLTVT.

The V call is TRBV6-5, the J call TRBJ1-5, with 11 bases aligning to TRBD1. Germline CDR1 MNHEY, CDR2 SVGAGI. V lost 4 bases and J lost 5; bases outside the gene matches: 4. The CDR3 runs 15 residues. In DNA, the CDR3 is TGTGCCAGCAGTTTCGGACAGGGGGCGGATCAGCCCCAGCATTTT. It codes for CASSFGQGADQPQHF.